This TCR beta chain appears in the sequencing data of a study of blood T cell repertoires in COVID-19. Profiling relied on immunoSEQ multiplex PCR, and the TCRdb table lists in-frame clones only, not all of them. Among more than 95,000 clones listed, around 86% were seen once. This clone was detected once. The V gene's germline CDR1 is MNHEY and CDR2 SVGAGI. Trimming left V 8 bases short and J 6 bases short, with 19 bases between. The CDR3 totals 15 residues. Sequencing used peripheral blood. The clonotype originates from a woman aged 80 or over with acute or convalescent COVID-19. V usage is TRBV6-5 and J usage is TRBJ2-2; D ambiguous. For the CDR3, the DNA is TGTGCCAGCTGCGGATCTGCCTTGTTGGCCGGGGAGCTGTTTTTT. Translated, it gives CASCGSALLAGELFF.